This T cell receptor (beta chain) emerged from a study of blood T cell repertoires in COVID-19. Libraries were prepared by immunoSEQ multiplex PCR; TCRdb keeps only in-frame clonotypes and omits some of them. The table lists about 300,000 clones, over 75% of them singletons. Germline CDR1 is MNHEY and CDR2 is SMNVEV (reference sequence). The CDR3 totals 17 residues. With V trimmed by 4 bases and J by 1 base, 11 bases remained unmatched. This sequence was found in a man aged 25-40 years who had recovered from COVID-19. The chain has TRBV27 and TRBJ2-5; TRBD2 agrees at 8 bases. Sequencing input: PBMCs or T cells enriched from blood (not recorded which). CDR3 in amino acids: CASSSVPAGTSQETQYF. Written as DNA, the CDR3 is TGTGCCAGCAGTTCGGTTCCCGCCGGGACTAGCCAAGAGACCCAGTACTTC.